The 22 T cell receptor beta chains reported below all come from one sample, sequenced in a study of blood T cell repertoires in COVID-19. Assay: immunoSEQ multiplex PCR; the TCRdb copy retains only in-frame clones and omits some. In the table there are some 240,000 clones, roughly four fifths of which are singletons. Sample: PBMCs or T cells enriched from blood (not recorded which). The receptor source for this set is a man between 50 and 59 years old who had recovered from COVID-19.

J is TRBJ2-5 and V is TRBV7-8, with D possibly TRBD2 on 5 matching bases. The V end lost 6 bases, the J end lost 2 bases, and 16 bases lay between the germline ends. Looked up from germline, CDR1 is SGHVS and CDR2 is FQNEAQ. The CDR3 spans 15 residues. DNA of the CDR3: TGTGCCAGCAGGCCGGGAAGAAGTGGTCAAGAGACCCAGTACTTC. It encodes CASRPGRSGQETQYF.

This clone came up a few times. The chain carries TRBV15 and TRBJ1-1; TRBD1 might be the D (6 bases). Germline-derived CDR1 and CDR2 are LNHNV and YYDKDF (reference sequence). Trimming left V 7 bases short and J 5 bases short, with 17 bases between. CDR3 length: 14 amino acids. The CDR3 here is CATNPEQGRTEAFF. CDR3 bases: TGTGCCACCAATCCCGAACAGGGTCGAACTGAAGCTTTCTTT.

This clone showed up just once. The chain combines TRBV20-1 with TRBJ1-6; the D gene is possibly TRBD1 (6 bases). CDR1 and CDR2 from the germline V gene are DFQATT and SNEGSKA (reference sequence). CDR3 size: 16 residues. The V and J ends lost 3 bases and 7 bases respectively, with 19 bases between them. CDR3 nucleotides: TGCAGTGCTAGTCCACAGGGAGCGTTTGGGAATTCACCCCTCCACTTT. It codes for CSASPQGAFGNSPLHF.

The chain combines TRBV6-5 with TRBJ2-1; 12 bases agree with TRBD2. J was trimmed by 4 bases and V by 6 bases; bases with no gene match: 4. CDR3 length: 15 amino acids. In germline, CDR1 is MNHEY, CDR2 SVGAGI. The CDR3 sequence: CASSTGTSGYNEQFF. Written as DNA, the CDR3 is TGTGCCAGCAGCACCGGGACTAGCGGGTACAATGAGCAGTTCTTC.

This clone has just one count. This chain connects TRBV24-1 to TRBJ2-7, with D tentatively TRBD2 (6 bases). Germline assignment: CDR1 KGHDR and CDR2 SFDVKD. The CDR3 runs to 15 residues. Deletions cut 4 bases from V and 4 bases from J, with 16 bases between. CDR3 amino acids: CATSDLRRDAYEQYF. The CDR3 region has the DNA TGTGCCACCAGTGACCTACGGAGGGACGCTTACGAGCAGTACTTC.

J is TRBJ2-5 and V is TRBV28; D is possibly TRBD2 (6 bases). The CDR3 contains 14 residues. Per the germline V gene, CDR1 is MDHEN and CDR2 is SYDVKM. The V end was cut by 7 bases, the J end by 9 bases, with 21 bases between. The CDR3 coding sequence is TGTGCCAGCACCCCTCCTGGGGGACTCTTTGCCCAGTACTTC. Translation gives CASTPPGGLFAQYF.

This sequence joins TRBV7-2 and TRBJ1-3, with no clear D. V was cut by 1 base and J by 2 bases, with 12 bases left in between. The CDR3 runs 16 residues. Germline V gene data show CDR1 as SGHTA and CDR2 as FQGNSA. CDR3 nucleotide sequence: TGTGCCAGCAGCTTAGTCTCACATGACACTGGAAACACCATATATTTT. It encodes CASSLVSHDTGNTIYF.

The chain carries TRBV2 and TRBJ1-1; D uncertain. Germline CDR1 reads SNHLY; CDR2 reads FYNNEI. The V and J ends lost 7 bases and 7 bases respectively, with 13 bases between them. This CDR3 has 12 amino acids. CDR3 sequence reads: CASTLQVYEAFF. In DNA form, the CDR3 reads TGTGCCAGCACTCTTCAGGTGTATGAAGCTTTCTTT.

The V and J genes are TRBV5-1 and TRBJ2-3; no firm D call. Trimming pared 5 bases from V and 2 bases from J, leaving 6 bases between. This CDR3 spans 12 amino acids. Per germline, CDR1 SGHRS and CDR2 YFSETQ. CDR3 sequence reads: CASRGHTDTQYF. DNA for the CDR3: TGCGCCAGCAGGGGCCACACAGATACGCAGTATTTT.

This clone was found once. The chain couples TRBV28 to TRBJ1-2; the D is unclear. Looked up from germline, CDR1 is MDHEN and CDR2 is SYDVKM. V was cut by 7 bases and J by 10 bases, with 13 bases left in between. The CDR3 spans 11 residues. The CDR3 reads CASNDRGVYTF. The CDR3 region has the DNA TGTGCCAGCAACGACCGGGGTGTCTACACCTTC.

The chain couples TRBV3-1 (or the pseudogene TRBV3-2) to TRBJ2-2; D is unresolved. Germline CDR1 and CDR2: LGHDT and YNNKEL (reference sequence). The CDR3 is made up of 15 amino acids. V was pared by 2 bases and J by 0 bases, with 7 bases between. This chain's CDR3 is CASSQSVSNTGELFF. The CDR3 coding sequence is TGTGCCAGCAGCCAAAGCGTATCGAACACCGGGGAGCTGTTTTTT.

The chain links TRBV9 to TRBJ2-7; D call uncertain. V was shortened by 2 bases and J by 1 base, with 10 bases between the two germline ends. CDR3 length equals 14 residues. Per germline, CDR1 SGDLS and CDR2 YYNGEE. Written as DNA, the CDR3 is TGTGCCAGCAGCGTTAGACTCGGGTCCTACGAGCAGTACTTC. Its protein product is CASSVRLGSYEQYF.

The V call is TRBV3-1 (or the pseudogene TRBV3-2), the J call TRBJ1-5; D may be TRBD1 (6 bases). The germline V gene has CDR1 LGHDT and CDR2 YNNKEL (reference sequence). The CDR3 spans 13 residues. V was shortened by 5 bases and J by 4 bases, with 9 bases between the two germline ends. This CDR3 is CASSSTGNQPQHF. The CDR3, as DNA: TGTGCCAGCAGCTCTACAGGGAATCAGCCCCAGCATTTT.

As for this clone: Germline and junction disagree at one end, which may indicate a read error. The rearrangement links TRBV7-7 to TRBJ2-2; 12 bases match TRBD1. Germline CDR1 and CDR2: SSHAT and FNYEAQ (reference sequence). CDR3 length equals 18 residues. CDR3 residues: CASSPGTGGVGSTGELFF. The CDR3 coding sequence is TGTGCTAGCAGCCCCGGGACAGGGGGCGTGGGGAGCACCGGGGAGCTGTTTTTT.

The CDR3 DNA is TGCGCCAGCAGCTTGGAAGGGACTACAGATACGCAGTATTTT. Its translation: CASSLEGTTDTQYF. The chain couples TRBV5-1 to TRBJ2-3; a weak D match, TRBD2 (6 bases). This CDR3 is built from 14 residues. V was cut by 0 bases and J by 3 bases, with 8 bases left in between. Germline V lookup: CDR1 SGHRS, CDR2 YFSETQ.

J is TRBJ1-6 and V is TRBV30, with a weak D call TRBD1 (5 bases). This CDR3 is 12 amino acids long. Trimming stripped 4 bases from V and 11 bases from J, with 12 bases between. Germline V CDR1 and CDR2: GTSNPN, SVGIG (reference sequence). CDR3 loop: CAWKQAVTPLHF. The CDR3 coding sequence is TGTGCCTGGAAACAGGCGGTTACACCCCTCCACTTT.

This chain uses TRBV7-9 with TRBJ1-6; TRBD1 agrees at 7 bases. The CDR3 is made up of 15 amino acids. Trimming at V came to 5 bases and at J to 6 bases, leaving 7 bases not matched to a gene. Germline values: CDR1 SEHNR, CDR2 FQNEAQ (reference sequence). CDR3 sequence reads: CASSPVDRFNSPLHF. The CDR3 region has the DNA TGTGCCAGCAGCCCGGTGGACAGGTTTAATTCACCCCTCCACTTT.

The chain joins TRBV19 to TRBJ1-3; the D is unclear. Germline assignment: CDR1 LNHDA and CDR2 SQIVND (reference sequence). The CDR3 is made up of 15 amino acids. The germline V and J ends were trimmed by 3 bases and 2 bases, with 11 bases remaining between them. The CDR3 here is CASSIGTEAGNTIYF. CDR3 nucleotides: TGTGCCAGTAGTATCGGAACAGAAGCTGGAAACACCATATATTTT.

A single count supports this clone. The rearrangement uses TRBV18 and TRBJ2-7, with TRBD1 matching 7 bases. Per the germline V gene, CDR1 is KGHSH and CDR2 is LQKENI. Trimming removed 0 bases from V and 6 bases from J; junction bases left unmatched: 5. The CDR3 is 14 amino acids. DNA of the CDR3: TGTGCCAGCTCACCACCGACAGGGCCTGGCGAGCAGTACTTC. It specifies CASSPPTGPGEQYF.

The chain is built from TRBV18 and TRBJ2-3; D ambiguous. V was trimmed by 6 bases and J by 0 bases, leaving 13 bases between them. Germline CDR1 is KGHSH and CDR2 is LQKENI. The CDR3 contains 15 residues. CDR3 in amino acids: CASSPQAGSTDTQYF. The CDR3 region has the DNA TGTGCCAGCTCGCCCCAAGCAGGCAGCACAGATACGCAGTATTTT.

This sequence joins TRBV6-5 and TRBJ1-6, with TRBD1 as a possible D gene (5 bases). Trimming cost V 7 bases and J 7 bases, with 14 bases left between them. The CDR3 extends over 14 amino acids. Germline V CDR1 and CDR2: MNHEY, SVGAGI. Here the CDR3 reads CASTPGALNSPLHF. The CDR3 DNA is TGTGCCAGCACCCCTGGGGCCTTGAATTCACCCCTCCACTTT.

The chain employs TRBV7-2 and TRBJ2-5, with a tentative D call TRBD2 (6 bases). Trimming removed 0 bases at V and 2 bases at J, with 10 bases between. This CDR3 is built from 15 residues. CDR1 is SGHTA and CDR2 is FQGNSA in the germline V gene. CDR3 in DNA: TGTGCCAGCAGCTTAGCGGGGACTTTTCAAGAGACCCAGTACTTC. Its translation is CASSLAGTFQETQYF.